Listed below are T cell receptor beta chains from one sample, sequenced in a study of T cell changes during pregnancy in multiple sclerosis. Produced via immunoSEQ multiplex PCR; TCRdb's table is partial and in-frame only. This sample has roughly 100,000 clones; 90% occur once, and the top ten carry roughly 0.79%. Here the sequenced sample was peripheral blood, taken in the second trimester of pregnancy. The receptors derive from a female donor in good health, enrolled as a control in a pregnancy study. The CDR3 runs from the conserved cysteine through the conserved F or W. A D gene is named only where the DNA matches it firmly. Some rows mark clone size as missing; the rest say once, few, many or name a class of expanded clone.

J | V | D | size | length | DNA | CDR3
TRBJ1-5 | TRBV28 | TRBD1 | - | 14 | TGTGCCAGCGTTCCGGGACAGAACAATCAGCCCCAGCATTTT | CASVPGQNNQPQHF
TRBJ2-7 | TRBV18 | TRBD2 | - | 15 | TGTGCCAGCTCACCACGGGCGGGGGGAAACTACGAGCAGTACTTC | CASSPRAGGNYEQYF
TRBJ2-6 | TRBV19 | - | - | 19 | TGTGCCAGCAAAAGAAGCCGGGACACAAACATGGCTGGGGCCAACGTCCTGACTTTC | CASKRSRDTNMAGANVLTF
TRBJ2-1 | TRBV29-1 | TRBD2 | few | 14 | TGCAGCACTCGGACTAGCGGGAGTCGTCTTGAGCAGTTCTTC | CSTRTSGSRLEQFF
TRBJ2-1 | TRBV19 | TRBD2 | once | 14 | TGTGCCAGTAGGATAGCGGGAGGCCCTCCAAAGCAGTTCTTC | CASRIAGGPPKQFF
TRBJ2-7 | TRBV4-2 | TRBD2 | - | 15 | TGTGCCAGCAGCCTAGGCGGGGGGCCCCCCTACGAGCAGTACTTC | CASSLGGGPPYEQYF
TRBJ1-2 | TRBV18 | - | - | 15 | TGTGCCAGCTCACCACCGGCAGGGGCGAACTATGGCTACACCTTC | CASSPPAGANYGYTF
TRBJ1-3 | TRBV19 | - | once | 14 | TGTGCCAGTACCACGCGCCCCGGTGGAAACACCATATATTTT | CASTTRPGGNTIYF
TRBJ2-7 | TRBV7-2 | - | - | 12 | TGTGCCAGCAGCTCGGGGTACTACGAGCAGTACTTC | CASSSGYYEQYF
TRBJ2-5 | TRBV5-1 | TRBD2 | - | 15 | TGCGCCAGCAGCCTCCACGGGGGGGGCTCGGGGACCCAGTACTTC | CASSLHGGGSGTQYF
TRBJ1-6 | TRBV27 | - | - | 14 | TGTGCCAGCAGGATTAGCTCCTATAATTCACCCCTCCACTTT | CASRISSYNSPLHF
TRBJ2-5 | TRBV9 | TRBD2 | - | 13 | TGTGCCAGCAGCCTGGGGGGGGAGGAGACCCAGTACTTC | CASSLGGEETQYF
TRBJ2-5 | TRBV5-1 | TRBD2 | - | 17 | TGCGCCAGCAGCTTGGCAGTTAGCGGGGGGGCCGGGGAGACCCAGTACTTC | CASSLAVSGGAGETQYF
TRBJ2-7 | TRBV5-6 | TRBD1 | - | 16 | TGTGCCAGCAGCTTGGCATACCCGGGACAGGGCTACGAGCAGTACTTC | CASSLAYPGQGYEQYF
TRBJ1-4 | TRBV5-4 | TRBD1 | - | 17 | TGTGCCAGCAGCCGCCCCGCAAGGACAGGTTATAATGAAAAACTGTTTTTT | CASSRPARTGYNEKLFF
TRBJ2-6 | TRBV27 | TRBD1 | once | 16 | TGTGCCAGCTCGGGGGACAGGGGCTCTGGGGCCAACGTCCTGACTTTC | CASSGDRGSGANVLTF
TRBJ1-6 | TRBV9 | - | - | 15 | TGTGCCAGCAGCGTTGGGGTGGGGGCAAATTCACCCCTCCACTTT | CASSVGVGANSPLHF
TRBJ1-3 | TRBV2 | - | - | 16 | TGTGCCAGCAGTGAATCGGGGTCCCAGAATGGAAACACCATATATTTT | CASSESGSQNGNTIYF
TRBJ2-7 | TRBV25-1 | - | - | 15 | TGTGCCAGCAGTGAAACAGGGCCGAGGACCTACGAGCAGTACTTC | CASSETGPRTYEQYF
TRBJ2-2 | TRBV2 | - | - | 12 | TGTGCCAGCAGTGATCGCACCGGGGAGCTGTTTTTT | CASSDRTGELFF
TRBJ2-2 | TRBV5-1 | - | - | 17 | TGCGCCAGCAGCTTGGCCGGGGTGGAACAGGGTATGCGGGAGCTGTTTTTT | CASSLAGVEQGMRELFF
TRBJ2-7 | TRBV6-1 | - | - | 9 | TGTGCCACCCACTACGAGCAGTACTTC | CATHYEQYF
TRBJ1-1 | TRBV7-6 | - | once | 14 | TGTGCCAGCCTACCTGCAGGGCGTGGCACTGAAGCTTTCTTT | CASLPAGRGTEAFF
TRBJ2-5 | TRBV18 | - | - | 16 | TGTGCCAGCTCACCGCAGGGTATCCGGGCTCAAGAGACCCAGTACTTC | CASSPQGIRAQETQYF
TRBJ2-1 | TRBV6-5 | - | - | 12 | TGTGCCAGCAGTTCCACAGGGAATGAGCAGTTCTTC | CASSSTGNEQFF